This paragraph covers one T cell receptor beta chain sequence. The data derive from a study of OX40 agonist ivuxolimab in advanced cancers. Measured with immunoSEQ multiplex PCR; TCRdb has only the in-frame clones, and not every one. The table lists 50,000 to 55,000 clones, approximately 80% of them singletons, with 3.5% to 4.5% in the top ten. There are 16 residues in the CDR3. V lost 6 bases to trimming and J lost 7 bases, with 23 bases between them. Germline V gene lookup returns CDR1 SGHNT and CDR2 YYREEE (reference sequence). The receptor comes from an adult with an advanced solid tumor such as melanoma, head and neck, liver or kidney cancer. Material: CD4+ or CD8+ T cells sorted from blood, obtained in a trial of the OX40 agonist ivuxolimab. The gene calls are TRBV5-4 and TRBJ2-1, with D unresolved. This CDR3 reads CASTKSLEGPRNEQFF. The CDR3 nucleotides read TGTGCCAGCACCAAGAGTCTGGAAGGGCCGAGGAATGAGCAGTTCTTC. The full variable domain, in which reference TRBV5-4 and TRBJ2-1 provide the parts outside the CDR3, is ETGVTQSPTHLIKTRGQQVTLRCSSQSGHNTVSWYQQALGQGPQFIFQYYREEENGRGNFPPRFSGLQFPNYSSELNVNALELDDSALYLCASTKSLEGPRNEQFFGPGTRLTVL.